The source of this T cell receptor (beta chain) is a study of lymphopenia after photon versus proton radiotherapy. Points from the study as a whole: After the lymphocyte nadir, photon-treated repertoires showed oligoclonal expansion, especially of CD8+ Temra cells.

The method was immunoSEQ multiplex PCR; TCRdb's version includes in-frame clones alone and lacks a portion of them. The data contain about 160,000 clones, about 88% of them singletons. Points on this clone: Its antigen remains unidentified.

Trimming pared 2 bases from V and 8 bases from J, leaving 12 bases between. The CDR3 runs 14 residues. The germline V gene encodes CDR1 MNHNY and CDR2 SVGAGI (reference sequence). The chain uses TRBV6-6 and TRBJ1-4; D remains unclear. The sequence came from a middle-aged man with gastric cancer. The sample in question was peripheral blood, obtained from a patient treated with photon-based radiotherapy. Here the CDR3 reads CASSYVRIWEKLFF. In DNA form, the CDR3 reads TGTGCCAGCAGTTACGTCAGGATATGGGAAAAACTGTTTTTT.